Below, 26 T cell receptor delta chains from the same sample are listed, as sequenced in a study of γδ T cells in repeated Plasmodium falciparum infection. TCRdb redid clone calling on the multiplex PCR reads using CATT. The data show tens of thousands of delta-chain clones, with around 1.6% seen just once and roughly 9.2% held by the top ten. Bulk repertoires came from Vgamma9/Vdelta2+ or Vdelta2-negative gammadelta T cells flow-sorted from PBMC. The sample was gamma-delta T cells from blood. The receptors were gathered from a pool of human donors (malaria-infected and uninfected, not separated).

This clone appeared a few times. The protein TCRdb gives is from a much larger clone and does not agree with this DNA's translation at residue 9, likely a read error; the protein shown here comes from the DNA. The chain carries TRAV14/DV4 and TRDJ1; D is ambiguous. The V gene's germline CDR1 is TSDPSYG and CDR2 QGSYDQQN (reference sequence). The V end lost 2 bases, the J end lost 3 bases, and 10 bases lay between the germline ends. The CDR3 covers 14 residues. The CDR3 region is CAMRELHYADKLIF. The CDR3 DNA reads TGTGCAATGAGAGAGCTCCATTACGCCGATAAACTCATCTTT.

In regard to this clone: TCRdb records a much larger clone's protein for this DNA, with a difference at residue 15 that likely arises from a read error; the protein given is the translation of the DNA. The chain links TRDV1 to TRDJ1, with TRDD3 identical over 9 bases. Unmatched junction bases numbered 21, after V lost 0 bases and J lost 1 base. The CDR3 is 22 residues long. Germline V gene lookup returns CDR1 TSWWSYY and CDR2 QGS. The DNA of the CDR3 is TGTGCTCTTGGGGAACTAAAGGCCTCCTTGGCTGGGGGATTCATCTGCACCGATAAACTCATCTTT. This translates into CALGELKASLAGGFICTDKLIF.

Remarks on this clone: This DNA's translation and the protein TCRdb lists, from a much larger clone, do not match at residue 17, likely due to a read error; the protein shown is translated from the DNA. The CDR3 DNA is TGTGCTCTTGGGGCCGAGGCCTTCCTACTAAGGGGGGATACGGCTGCAGAACAACTCTTCTTT. It specifies CALGAEAFLLRGDTAAEQLFF. The chain links TRDV1 to TRDJ2, with D perhaps matching TRDD3 (10 bases). TCRdb does not report a J gene; here it was assigned by matching the DNA to germline references. V dropped 4 bases and J dropped 10 bases, with 37 bases sitting between them. CDR3 size: 21 residues. The V gene's germline CDR1 is TSWWSYY and CDR2 QGS.

This clone was counted only a few times. A far larger clone is only one base removed, so a read error is likely. Other DNA sequences within the sample encode an identical CDR3. The V call is TRDV2, the J call TRDJ1; D call uncertain. Germline CDR1 is GEAIGNYY and CDR2 is EKD. This CDR3 region has 17 residues. V dropped 4 bases and J dropped 0 bases, with 20 bases sitting between them. In DNA form, the CDR3 reads TGTGCCTGTGATACCGTGGGACAGCCAGACCACACCGATAAACTCATCTTT. Protein product: CACDTVGQPDHTDKLIF.

A few counts support this clone. A far larger clone is one base from this, pointing to a likely read error. The V call is TRDV1, the J call TRDJ1; 9 bases line up with TRDD3. The J gene comes from matching the DNA to germline here; TCRdb lacks it. This CDR3 region has 18 residues. Trimming took 5 bases from V and 0 from J; bases not matched to a gene: 13. The germline CDR1 and CDR2 sequences are TSWWSYY and QGS. The CDR3 reads CALGFYESGGLYTDKLIF. CDR3 in DNA: TGTGCTCTTGGGTTCTACGAGTCTGGGGGATTGTACACCGATAAACTCATCTTT.

As for this clone: Given a far larger clone just one base away, this is likely a sequencing read error. Other DNA sequences in this sample translate to the same CDR3. The chain recombines TRDV2 with TRDJ1, with a weak D call TRDD3 (10 bases). TCRdb offers no J gene call, so here the DNA was matched to germline to obtain one. Germline assignment: CDR1 GEAIGNYY and CDR2 EKD. V was pared by 3 bases and J by 5 bases, with 42 bases between. The CDR3 sequence is 23 residues long. CDR3 bases: TGTGCCTGTGACTCCCTTTTCCTTCCTACAGTGGGGGATACTCGAGCCTATACTGATAAACTCATCTTT. Its protein product is CACDSLFLPTVGDTRAYTDKLIF.

This clone was seen a few times. One end of the junction is discordant with germline, which a read error may explain. This chain connects TRDV1 to TRDJ1; D might be TRDD3 (5 bases). The J gene, absent from TCRdb, was called here by matching the DNA to germline. CDR1 and CDR2 (germline): TSWWSYY, QGS. The CDR3 sequence is 17 residues long. The CDR3 bases are TGTGCTCTAGGGGAACCCCTGGAGGGGGTTTCCACCGATAAACTCATCTTT. Translation gives CALGEPLEGVSTDKLIF.

This clone turned up a few times. Just one base apart from a much larger clone, this may be a read error. The chain carries TRDV2 and TRDJ1; 8 bases are shared with TRDD3. CDR1 and CDR2 (germline): GEAIGNYY, EKD. The length of the CDR3 is 17 residues. The CDR3 spells CACYTLSRLGDTDKLIF. Here the CDR3 DNA reads TGTGCCTGTTACACCCTCAGTCGACTGGGGGACACCGATAAACTCATCTTT.

This clone was seen only a few times. The protein TCRdb gives is from a much larger clone and does not agree with this DNA's translation at residue 12, likely a read error; the protein shown here comes from the DNA. The rearrangement uses TRDV1 and TRDJ1; D unclear. The J gene, not given by TCRdb, was assigned here from a germline match of the nucleotide sequence. The CDR3 contains 17 residues. Deletions cut 4 bases from V and 3 bases from J, with 21 bases between. The V gene's germline CDR1 is TSWWSYY and CDR2 QGS. The chain's CDR3 is CALGGWRQLVYADKLIF. As DNA, the CDR3 is TGTGCTCTTGGGGGCTGGCGGCAGTTGGTTTACGCCGATAAACTCATCTTT.

Many counts were recorded for this clone. TCRdb's entry gives the protein of a much larger clone, which mismatches this DNA's translation at residue 8, likely from a read error; the protein reported here is translated from the DNA. The rearrangement uses TRDV1 and TRDJ1; D possibly corresponds to TRDD3 (5 bases). Trimming left V 1 base short and J 4 bases short, with 13 bases between. This CDR3 comprises 15 residues. CDR1 TSWWSYY and CDR2 QGS come from the germline V gene. CDR3 DNA sequence: TGTGCTCTTGGGGAACCGTGGGGTACGCGCGATAAACTCATCTTT. The encoded protein is CALGEPWGTRDKLIF.

As to this clone: TCRdb's entry gives the protein of a much larger clone, which mismatches this DNA's translation at residue 14, likely from a read error; the protein reported here is translated from the DNA. The V segment is TRDV1, and no J call was made; TRDD3, the table's D call, lacks a check against the DNA. This CDR3 comprises 16 residues. Germline V CDR1 and CDR2: TSWWSYY, QGS. Here the CDR3 DNA reads TGTGCTCTTGGGGACCTACGAGGGGAAGTCACCGATAAACCCATCTTT. Translated, it gives CALGDLRGEVTDKPIF.

Points on this clone: A far larger clone is off by one base, so a read error is likely. The same CDR3 arises from other DNA sequences in this sample as well. The rearrangement uses TRDV1 and TRDJ1; D may correspond to TRDD2 or TRDD3 (8 bases each). Germline V gene data show CDR1 as TSWWSYY and CDR2 as QGS. The CDR3 loop spans 25 amino acids. CDR3 in DNA: TGTGCTCTTGGGGAACCAACCTTCCTAATCTCTTTTAATGATGGGGGATTCCGGTACACCGATAAACTTATCTTT. It yields the protein CALGEPTFLISFNDGGFRYTDKLIF.

This clone was counted only a few times. A far larger clone is off by one base, so a read error is likely. The sample holds other DNA sequences that translate to the same CDR3. The rearrangement uses TRDV1 and TRDJ1, with D tentatively TRDD3 (6 bases). Germline CDR1 and CDR2: TSWWSYY and QGS. CDR3 length: 17 residues. In DNA, the CDR3 is TGTGCTCTTGGGGCGGGGGACGGTCTAGAGGAAACCGATAAGCTCATCTTT. Translation gives CALGAGDGLEETDKLIF.

This clone was seen a handful of times. The protein TCRdb lists belongs to a much larger clone and differs from this DNA's translation at residue 12, which points to a read error; the protein shown is made from the DNA. V gene TRDV1 combines with J gene TRDJ1, with TRDD3 matching over 8 bases. The J gene comes from matching the DNA to germline here; TCRdb lacks it. The CDR3 extends over 17 amino acids. V lost 1 base, J lost 8 bases, and 15 bases stayed unmatched. The germline CDR1 and CDR2 sequences are TSWWSYY and QGS. CDR3 nucleotides: TGTGCTCTTGGGGAACCCCCTCATGACTGGGGGGAGGAAAAACTCATCTTT. It encodes CALGEPPHDWGEEKLIF.

This clone turned up a few times. The chain's CDR3 is CALGESFPILGVDADKLIF. In DNA, the CDR3 is TGTGCTCTTGGGGAGAGTTTTCCTATTTTGGGGGTAGACGCCGATAAACTCATCTTT. This rearrangement joins TRDV1 to TRDJ1; D may correspond to TRDD2 or TRDD3 (6 bases each). In the absence of a J gene in TCRdb, the DNA was matched to germline to assign it here. CDR3 size: 19 residues. V was shortened by 3 bases and J by 3 bases, with 26 bases between the two germline ends. CDR1 and CDR2 (germline): TSWWSYY, QGS.

This clone was counted between two and nine times. TCRdb attributes to this sequence the protein of a much larger clone, which differs from the DNA translation at residue 21; a read error is likely, and the protein displayed is translated from the DNA. The gene calls are TRDV1 and TRDJ1, with a possible D match to TRDD2 (8 bases). TCRdb offers no J gene call, so here the DNA was matched to germline to obtain one. The CDR3 length is 26 residues. Trimming took off 3 bases at V and 5 bases at J, with 49 bases between the two ends. CDR1 TSWWSYY and CDR2 QGS come from the germline V gene. The CDR3 region has the DNA TGTGCTCTTGGGGACTCTTTCTTCCTACGTAAAAGTGTACTGGGGACCCCCATTCGTCCGATGGATAAACTCATCTTT. Its protein product is CALGDSFFLRKSVLGTPIRPMDKLIF.

This clone was picked up many times. It differs at one base from a far larger clone, so likely a read error. Other DNA sequences in the same sample also yield this CDR3. The chain is built from TRDV2 and TRDJ2, with TRDD3 as a possible D gene (6 bases). The J gene, left out of TCRdb, was set here by checking the DNA against germline. This CDR3 is built from 17 residues. Looked up from germline, CDR1 is GEAIGNYY and CDR2 is EKD. The CDR3 DNA is TGTGCCTGTGACACCGTACTGGGAACGAACCTGACAGCGCAACTCTTCTTT. This encodes CACDTVLGTNLTAQLFF.

Concerning this clone: A read error likely explains why the TCRdb protein, taken from a much larger clone, differs from this DNA's translation at residue 5; the protein shown is translated from the DNA. The chain employs TRDV1 and TRDJ1; 13 bases match TRDD3. The J gene, not given by TCRdb, was assigned here from a germline match of the nucleotide sequence. The CDR3 extends over 24 amino acids. J lost 0 bases, V lost 4 bases, and 26 bases had no gene match. Looked up from germline, CDR1 is TSWWSYY and CDR2 is QGS. The CDR3 coding sequence is TGTGCTCTTGGGGGACCTCGTTATGGGCTACTGGGGGATACGCCAATCCTATACACCGATAAACTCATCTTT. As protein: CALGGPRYGLLGDTPILYTDKLIF.

Turning to this clone: This DNA's translation differs at residue 13 from TCRdb's protein, which comes from a much larger clone; a read error is likely, and the protein shown is translated from the DNA. The gene calls are TRDV1 and TRDJ1; 9 positions match TRDD3. The CDR3 extends over 19 amino acids. In germline, CDR1 is TSWWSYY, CDR2 QGS. Unmatched junction bases numbered 13, after V lost 1 base and J lost 1 base. DNA of the CDR3: TGTGCTCTTGGGGAACATGACCGGTACTGGGGGACTTCCACCGATAAACTCATCTTT. Protein product: CALGEHDRYWGTSTDKLIF.

Remarks on this clone: TCRdb's listed protein matches a much larger clone and diverges from this DNA's translation at residue 4, likely through a read error; the protein shown comes from the DNA. The J gene is TRDJ1, the V gene TRDV1; 7 nucleotides line up with TRDD3. Germline matching of the DNA provided the J gene here, since TCRdb leaves it blank. CDR1 is TSWWSYY and CDR2 is QGS in the germline V gene. The CDR3 has 19 amino acids. Trimming cost V 8 bases and J 0 bases; bases outside gene matches: 21. The CDR3 sequence is CALRGGVLRIRSYTDKLIF. In DNA, the CDR3 is TGTGCTCTTAGGGGGGGCGTCCTCAGGATACGCTCGTACACCGATAAACTCATCTTT.

This clone was seen a handful of times. The protein given by TCRdb reflects a much larger clone and differs at residue 13 from this DNA's translation, likely from a read error; the protein shown is the DNA's translation. The chain carries TRDV2 and TRDJ1; the match to TRDD3 covers 8 bases. The CDR3 spans 16 residues. CDR1 GEAIGNYY and CDR2 EKD come from the germline V gene. Here the CDR3 DNA reads TGTGCCTGTGACACTCTACTGGGGGTTTACACCGATAGACTCATCTTT. The encoded protein is CACDTLLGVYTDRLIF.

Remarks on this clone: The protein recorded in TCRdb matches a much larger clone and deviates from this DNA's translation at residue 18, suggesting a read error; the protein here is obtained by translating the DNA. The chain joins TRDV1 to TRDJ1; the match to TRDD3 covers 13 bases. The J gene, missing from TCRdb, was assigned here through DNA to germline matching. The CDR3 consists of 22 residues. Looked up from germline, CDR1 is TSWWSYY and CDR2 is QGS. CDR3 protein: CALGELGGSIRYWGIRTGKLIF. The DNA for the CDR3 is TGTGCTCTTGGGGAACTAGGGGGTTCTATACGGTACTGGGGGATACGAACCGGTAAACTCATCTTT.

This clone was observed many times. TCRdb's entry gives the protein of a much larger clone, which mismatches this DNA's translation at residue 21, likely from a read error; the protein reported here is translated from the DNA. The J gene is TRDJ1, the V gene TRDV1; TRDD3 agrees at 8 bases. Per germline, CDR1 TSWWSYY and CDR2 QGS. This CDR3 is built from 22 residues. The CDR3 is CALGELAFYWGLGVSNTDKLTF. CDR3 in DNA: TGTGCTCTTGGGGAACTAGCTTTCTACTGGGGACTGGGGGTCTCTAACACCGATAAACTCACCTTT.

There are many counts of this clone. The protein given by TCRdb reflects a much larger clone and differs at residue 13 from this DNA's translation, likely from a read error; the protein shown is the DNA's translation. The rearrangement joins TRDV1 to TRDJ1; TRDD3 is a possible D gene (6 bases). Because TCRdb records no J gene, it was assigned here through a match of the DNA to germline. The germline V gene has CDR1 TSWWSYY and CDR2 QGS. CDR3 length equals 21 residues. V gave up 0 bases and J gave up 1 base, with 27 bases separating them. The CDR3 is CALGELRGRWLGNIGTDKLIF. In nucleotides, the CDR3 is TGTGCTCTTGGGGAACTTAGGGGCCGATGGCTGGGGAATATAGGCACCGATAAACTCATCTTT.

This clone was counted only a few times. The TCRdb protein comes from a much larger clone and disagrees with this DNA's translation at residue 17, likely due to a read error; the protein given here is derived from the DNA. The genes are TRDV1 and TRDJ1; 9 positions agree with TRDD3. Here the J gene came from matching the DNA to germline, since TCRdb omits it. The CDR3 has 22 residues. Germline values: CDR1 TSWWSYY, CDR2 QGS. The junction had 27 bases not matched to a gene; V was cut back by 3 bases and J by 4 bases. The CDR3 protein is CALGEGDGRNRWGITYIDKLIF. The CDR3 DNA reads TGTGCTCTTGGGGAGGGCGATGGAAGAAATCGCTGGGGGATTACGTACATCGATAAACTCATCTTT.

This clone was detected only a few times. TCRdb's entry gives the protein of a much larger clone, which mismatches this DNA's translation at residue 8, likely from a read error; the protein reported here is translated from the DNA. V gene TRDV1 combines with J gene TRDJ1; no clear D. The J gene was not available in TCRdb and was assigned here by matching the DNA to germline segments. In germline, CDR1 is TSWWSYY, CDR2 QGS. The CDR3 length is 19 residues. Trimming cost V 0 bases and J 2 bases, with 22 bases left between them. The CDR3 DNA sequence: TGTGCTCTTGGGGAACTAGAGTTGTCCCGGTCCTTTATTACCGATAAACTCATCTTT. It codes for CALGELELSRSFITDKLIF.